The next 9 T cell receptor beta chains were all read from a single sample in a study of T cells after yellow fever vaccination. TCRdb analysed the 5' RACE reads with MiXCR anew, one entry per CDR3 protein. The sample consists of a few hundred thousand distinct CDR3 sequences, about a sixth of them appearing once. The specimen comprised PBMCs, sampled less than 6 days after the first yellow fever vaccination. All receptors derive from a man younger than 35 who received the YFV17D yellow fever vaccine.

This rearrangement joins TRBV4-2 to TRBJ1-1; the match to TRBD1 covers 7 bases. The length of the CDR3 is 16 residues. The V segment lost 0 bases and the J segment 8 bases; nucleotides outside the gene matches: 12. Germline-derived CDR1 and CDR2 are LGHNA and YNFKEQ. The CDR3 region is CASSQEGRRQGTEAFF. The DNA of the CDR3 is TGTGCCAGCAGCCAAGAGGGCCGGAGACAGGGAACCGAAGCTTTCTTT.

This chain connects TRBV5-1 to TRBJ1-2; D possibly corresponds to TRBD1 (5 bases). V lost 4 bases and J 3 bases, leaving 16 bases between the germline ends. The germline V gene encodes CDR1 SGHRS and CDR2 YFSETQ. CDR3 length: 15 residues. The CDR3 spells CASSRRGGSDYGYTF. In DNA form, the CDR3 reads TGCGCCAGCAGCCGACGTGGGGGGTCCGACTATGGCTACACCTTC.

This clonotype was counted between two and nine times. The chain joins TRBV7-8 to TRBJ2-5, with D maybe TRBD1 (6 bases). The CDR3 is 14 residues long. Per the germline V gene, CDR1 is SGHVS and CDR2 is FQNEAQ. The V end was cut by 0 bases, the J end by 8 bases, with 13 bases between. CDR3 sequence: CASSLAAQGFTQYF. CDR3 sequence (DNA): TGTGCCAGCAGCTTAGCGGCCCAGGGGTTTACCCAGTACTTC.

The table lists this clonotype with a few counts. The V and J genes are TRBV4-2 and TRBJ1-1, with 8 nucleotides matching TRBD1. The CDR3 spans 13 residues. V lost 3 bases, J lost 6 bases, and 3 bases stayed unmatched. In germline, CDR1 is LGHNA, CDR2 YNFKEQ. DNA for the CDR3: TGTGCCAGCAGCCAGGACAGGGCTCCTGAAGCTTTCTTT. Translating it yields CASSQDRAPEAFF.

This clonotype appeared a few times. This chain uses TRBV4-1 with TRBJ2-1; no clear D gene. Germline CDR1 and CDR2: MGHRA and YSYEKL. V was trimmed by 4 bases and J by 0 bases, leaving 13 bases between them. The CDR3 is 16 amino acids. The CDR3 DNA reads as TGCGCCAGCAGCCTCTCCCACTTGAGCTCCTACAATGAGCAGTTCTTC. This translates into CASSLSHLSSYNEQFF.

This clonotype was observed at least ten times. The chain carries TRBV11-2 and TRBJ1-2; possibly TRBD1 for D (6 bases). Germline V lookup: CDR1 SGHAT, CDR2 FQNNGV. V lost 5 bases, J lost 8 bases, and 12 bases lay in between. This CDR3 spans 12 amino acids. CDR3: CASSLDSAGYTF. As DNA, the CDR3 is TGTGCCAGCAGCCTGGACAGTGCAGGCTACACCTTC.

The chain uses TRBV27 and TRBJ2-7; 7 bases are shared with TRBD1. V lost 3 bases to trimming and J lost 1 base; unmatched junction nucleotides: 6. Per the germline V gene, CDR1 is MNHEY and CDR2 is SMNVEV (reference sequence). The CDR3 contains 15 residues. CDR3 sequence reads: CASSLWTGLSYEQYF. The CDR3 coding sequence is TGTGCCAGCAGTTTGTGGACAGGCCTATCCTACGAGCAGTACTTC.

The chain combines TRBV7-9 with TRBJ1-5; D is perhaps TRBD1 (5 bases). V gave up 5 bases and J gave up 2 bases, with 13 bases separating them. This CDR3 spans 15 amino acids. Germline CDR1 and CDR2: SEHNR and FQNEAQ (reference sequence). CDR3: CASSPRAGGNQPQHF. The DNA of the CDR3 is TGTGCCAGCAGCCCCAGGGCCGGGGGCAATCAGCCCCAGCATTTT. The complete variable domain, with remaining parts taken from reference TRBV7-9 and TRBJ1-5, reads DTGVSQNPRHKITKRGQNVTFRCDPISEHNRLYWYRQTLGQGPEFLTYFQNEAQLEKSRLLSDRFSAERPKGSFSTLEIQRTEQGDSAMYLCASSPRAGGNQPQHFGDGTRLSIL.

This clonotype was counted a few times. V is TRBV7-9 and J is TRBJ2-5, with D perhaps matching TRBD1 (6 bases). Germline V gene sequence: CDR1 SEHNR, CDR2 FQNEAQ (reference sequence). V was trimmed by 5 bases and J by 5 bases, leaving 15 bases between them. The CDR3 is made up of 14 amino acids. The CDR3 region has the DNA TGTGCCAGCAGCCATAACAGGGCAAGGGAGACCCAGTACTTC. Translated, it gives CASSHNRARETQYF.